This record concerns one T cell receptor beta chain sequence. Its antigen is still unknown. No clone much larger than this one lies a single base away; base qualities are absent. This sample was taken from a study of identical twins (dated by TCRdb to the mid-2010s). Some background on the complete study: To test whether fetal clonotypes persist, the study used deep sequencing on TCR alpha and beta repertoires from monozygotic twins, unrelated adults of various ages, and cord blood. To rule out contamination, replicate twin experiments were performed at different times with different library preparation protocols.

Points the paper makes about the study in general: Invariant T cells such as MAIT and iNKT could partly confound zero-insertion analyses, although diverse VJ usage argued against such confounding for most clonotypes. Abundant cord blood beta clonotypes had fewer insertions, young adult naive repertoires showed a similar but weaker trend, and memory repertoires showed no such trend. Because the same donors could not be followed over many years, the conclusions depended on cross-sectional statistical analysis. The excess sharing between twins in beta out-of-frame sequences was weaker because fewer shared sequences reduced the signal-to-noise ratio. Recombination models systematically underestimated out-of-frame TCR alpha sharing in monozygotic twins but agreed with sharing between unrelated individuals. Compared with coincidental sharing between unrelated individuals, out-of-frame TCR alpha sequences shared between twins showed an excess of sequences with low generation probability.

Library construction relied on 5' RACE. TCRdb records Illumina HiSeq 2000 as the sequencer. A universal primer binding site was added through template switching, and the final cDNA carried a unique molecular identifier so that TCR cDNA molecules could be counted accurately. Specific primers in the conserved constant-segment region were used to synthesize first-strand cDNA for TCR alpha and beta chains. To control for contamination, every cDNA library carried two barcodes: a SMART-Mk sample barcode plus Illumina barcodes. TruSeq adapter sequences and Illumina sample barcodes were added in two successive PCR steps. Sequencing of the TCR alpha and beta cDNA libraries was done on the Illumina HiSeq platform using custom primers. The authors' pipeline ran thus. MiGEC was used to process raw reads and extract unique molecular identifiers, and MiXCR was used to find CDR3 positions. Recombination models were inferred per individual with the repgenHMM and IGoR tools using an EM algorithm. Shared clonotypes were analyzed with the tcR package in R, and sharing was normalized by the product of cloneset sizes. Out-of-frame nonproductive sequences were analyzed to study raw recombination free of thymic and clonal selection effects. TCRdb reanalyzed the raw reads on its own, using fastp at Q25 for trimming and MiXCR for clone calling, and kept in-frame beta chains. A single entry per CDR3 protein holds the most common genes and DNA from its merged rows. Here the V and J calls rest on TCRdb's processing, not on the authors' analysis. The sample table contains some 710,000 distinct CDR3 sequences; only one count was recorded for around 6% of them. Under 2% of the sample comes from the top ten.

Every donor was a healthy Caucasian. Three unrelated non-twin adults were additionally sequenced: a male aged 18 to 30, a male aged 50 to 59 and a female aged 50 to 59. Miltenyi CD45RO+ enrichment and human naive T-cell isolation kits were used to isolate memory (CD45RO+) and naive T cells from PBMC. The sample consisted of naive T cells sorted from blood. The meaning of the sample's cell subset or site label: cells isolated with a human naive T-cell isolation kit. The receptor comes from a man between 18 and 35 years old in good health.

The CDR3: CASKSQRNTEAFF. The DNA sequence is TGCGCCAGCAAGTCCCAGCGGAACACTGAAGCTTTCTTT. The rearrangement combines TRBV5-1 with TRBJ1-1; the D gene cannot be named for sure. Including the terminal cysteine and phenylalanine, the CDR3 comprises 13 residues. Only the CDR3 DNA stays, 39 bases, in frame from base 1. V is shortened by 6 bases, J by 1 base, and the region joining them spans 10 bases. CDR1 and CDR2 were assigned from the germline V gene as SGHRS and YFSETQ.